Listed here is a single TCR beta chain. The method was immunoSEQ multiplex PCR; TCRdb's version includes in-frame clones alone and lacks a portion of them. The table lists over 20,000 clones, 80% of them singletons. The CDR3 is 14 residues long. Trimming took off 2 bases at V and 8 bases at J, with 10 bases between the two ends. Germline V gene data show CDR1 as SGHTA and CDR2 as FQGTGA. The sample originates from a study of PD-1 blockade in classical Hodgkin lymphoma. Noted time point: cycle 4 day 1 (C4D1), after 5 to 7 weeks of nivolumab. Autologous stem cell transplantation was followed by relapse in every patient, and brentuximab vedotin exposure varied.

This sequence originates from a human donor with classical Hodgkin lymphoma. This specimen consisted of peripheral blood mononuclear cells (PBMCs), obtained before the fourth cycle of nivolumab. The chain joins TRBV7-3 to TRBJ1-6; D gene uncertain. The CDR3 region is CASSLGAQHSPLHF. The CDR3 coding sequence is TGTGCCAGCAGCTTAGGCGCTCAGCATTCACCCCTCCACTTT.